This TCR beta chain was captured by sequencing in a study of naive and memory T cell subsets. V lost 3 bases and J lost 3, with 3 bases in between. CDR1 MNHEY and CDR2 SMNVEV come from the germline V gene (reference sequence). CDR3 length: 12 residues. This clonotype came up a few times. An equimolar mix of two oligonucleotides served as the beta constant-region primer for TRBC1 and TRBC2. Ligated cDNA was amplified by four rounds of PCR with nested alpha and beta constant-region primers and SP2. From the UMI-ligation and nested PCR reads, TCRdb called clonotypes with MiXCR, one entry per CDR3 protein. Of over 65,000 distinct CDR3 sequences listed, over 8.5% are singletons.

The specimen sequenced was naive CD8+ T cells from blood. The receptor's source is a human donor in good health. The J gene is TRBJ1-5, the V gene TRBV27, with unresolved D. The CDR3 bases are TGTGCCAGCAGTTTCCACAATCAGCCCCAGCATTTT. Translated: CASSFHNQPQHF.